This TCR beta chain was captured by sequencing in a study of radiotherapy plus CTLA-4 blockade in lung cancer. V was trimmed by 1 base and J by 15 bases, leaving 19 bases between them. CDR1 and CDR2 from the germline V gene are SQVTM and ANQGSEA. There are 13 residues in the CDR3. Details on this clone: Its antigen is not identified.

Study observations and caveats: Response, reportedly, was best predicted by interferon-beta along with early blood T cell clone dynamics.

CTLA-4 blockade with ipilimumab, together with focal radiation, was given to patients with chemo-refractory metastatic non-small-cell lung cancer. Sequencing used immunoSEQ multiplex PCR; TCRdb keeps in-frame clones, though not all of them. The sample records about 98,000 clones, about 90% being singletons. This chain links TRBV29-1 with TRBJ2-1; TRBD2 is a possible D gene (6 bases). The sequence came from a human donor with non-small cell lung cancer that progressed on radiotherapy plus ipilimumab. The source material was peripheral blood, sampled from a patient treated with radiotherapy plus ipilimumab. The CDR3: CSVEGGLTGAGFF. For the CDR3, the DNA is TGCAGCGTTGAAGGGGGTCTAACGGGAGCGGGGTTCTTC.